This paragraph covers one T cell receptor (beta chain) sequence. What it recognizes is unknown. The sample comes from a study of CD8 T cells in Susac syndrome. The length of the CDR3 is 14 residues. Germline V gene data show CDR1 as SNHLY and CDR2 as FYNNEI. The V end lost 7 bases, the J end lost 1 base, and 13 bases lay between the germline ends. The RNA input was 0.5 to 1 ug, and it was reverse transcribed with random hexamers. TCRdb ran MiXCR on the immunoSEQ multiplex PCR reads and lists one entry per CDR3 protein. Altogether approximately 110,000 distinct CDR3 sequences are present, just over 90% being singletons, with the ten largest covering more than 0.25%. Whole-study findings and limits: The study's TCR sequencing and HLA analysis drew on a certain number of individuals. That number was acknowledged as relatively small.

The receptor comes from a human donor with multiple sclerosis. The rearrangement uses TRBV2 and TRBJ1-1; weak D call: TRBD1 (6 bases). Material for sequencing was CD8+ T cells from PBMCs. CDR3 loop: CASTARGANTEAFF. In nucleotides, the CDR3 is TGTGCCAGCACTGCCCGGGGGGCGAACACTGAAGCTTTCTTT.